This T cell receptor (beta chain) was sequenced for a study of blood T cell repertoires in COVID-19. Study at large: Sources were T cells, B-cell-depleted T cells, or PBMCs; the material itself was cDNA or gDNA.

After removal of 4 bases from V and 0 bases from J, the junction contained 6 bases not matched to a gene. Germline CDR1 reads LGHDT; CDR2 reads YNNKEL (reference sequence). This CDR3 region has 15 residues. Profiling relied on immunoSEQ multiplex PCR, and the TCRdb table lists in-frame clones only, not all of them. Seen here are about 140,000 clones, about three quarters observed once, and the top ten hold around 3.2%. Each participant's cohort was designated according to participant-reported clinical history. This chain uses TRBV3-1 (or the pseudogene TRBV3-2) with TRBJ2-7, with 7 bases lining up with TRBD2. The sample was PBMCs or T cells enriched from blood (not recorded which). The TCR sequence derives from a woman in her fifties or sixties who had recovered from COVID-19. The CDR3 protein is CASSPGTTSSYEQYF. For the CDR3, the DNA is TGTGCCAGCAGCCCCGGGACTACCAGCTCCTACGAGCAGTACTTC.